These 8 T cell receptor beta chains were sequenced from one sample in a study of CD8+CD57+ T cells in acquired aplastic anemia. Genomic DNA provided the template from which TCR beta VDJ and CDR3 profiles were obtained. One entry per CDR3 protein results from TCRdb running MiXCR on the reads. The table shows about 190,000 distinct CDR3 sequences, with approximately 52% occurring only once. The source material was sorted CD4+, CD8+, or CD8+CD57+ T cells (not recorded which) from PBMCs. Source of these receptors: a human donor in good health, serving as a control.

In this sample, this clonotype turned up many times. CDR3 protein: CASSDFRYEQYF. The CDR3 DNA follows: TGTGCCAGCAGCGACTTTCGCTACGAGCAGTACTTC. The gene calls are TRBV7-2 and TRBJ2-7; D uncertain. Between the trimmed V and J ends, which lost 5 bases and 3 bases, there was a span of 8 bases. Germline V CDR1 and CDR2: SGHTA, FQGNSA. The CDR3 is 12 amino acids.

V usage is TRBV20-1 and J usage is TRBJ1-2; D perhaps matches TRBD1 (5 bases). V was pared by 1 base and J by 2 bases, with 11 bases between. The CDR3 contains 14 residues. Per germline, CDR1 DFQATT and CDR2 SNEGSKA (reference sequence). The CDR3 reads CSARGWDPNYGYTF. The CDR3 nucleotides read TGCAGTGCTAGAGGTTGGGACCCCAACTATGGCTACACCTTC.

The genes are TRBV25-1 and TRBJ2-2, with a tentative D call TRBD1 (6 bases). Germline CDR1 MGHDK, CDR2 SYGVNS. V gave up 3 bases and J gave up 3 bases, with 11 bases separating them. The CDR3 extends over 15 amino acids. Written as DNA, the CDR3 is TGTGCCAGCAGTGAGCTCTCAGGGGACACCGGGGAGCTGTTTTTT. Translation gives CASSELSGDTGELFF. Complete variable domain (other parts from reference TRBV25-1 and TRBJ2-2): EADIYQTPRYLVIGTGKKITLECSQTMGHDKMYWYQQDPGMELHLIHYSYGVNSTEKGDLSSESTVSRIRTEHFPLTLESARPSHTSQYLCASSELSGDTGELFFGEGSRLTVL.

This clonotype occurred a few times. Here the CDR3 reads CASSVGRSDNSPLHF. As DNA, the CDR3 is TGTGCCAGCAGTGTCGGGCGGTCCGATAATTCACCCCTCCACTTT. V usage is TRBV2 and J usage is TRBJ1-6; D gene ambiguous. The CDR3 extends over 15 amino acids. Per the germline V gene, CDR1 is SNHLY and CDR2 is FYNNEI. Trimming removed 4 bases from V and 5 bases from J, with 12 bases in between.

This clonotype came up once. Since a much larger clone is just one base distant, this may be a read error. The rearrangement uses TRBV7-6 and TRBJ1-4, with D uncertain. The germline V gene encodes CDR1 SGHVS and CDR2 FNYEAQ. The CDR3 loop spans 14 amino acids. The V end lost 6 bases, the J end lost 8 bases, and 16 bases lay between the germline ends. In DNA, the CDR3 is TGTGCCAGCAGACCGATAGGGTCTTGGGAAAAACTGTTTTTT. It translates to CASRPIGSWEKLFF.

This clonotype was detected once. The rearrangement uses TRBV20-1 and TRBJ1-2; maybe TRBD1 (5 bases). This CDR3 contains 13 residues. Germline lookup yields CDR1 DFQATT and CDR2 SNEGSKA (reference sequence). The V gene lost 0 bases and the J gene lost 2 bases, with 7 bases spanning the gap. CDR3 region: CSAREEGNYGYTF. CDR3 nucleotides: TGCAGTGCTAGAGAAGAGGGGAACTATGGCTACACCTTC.

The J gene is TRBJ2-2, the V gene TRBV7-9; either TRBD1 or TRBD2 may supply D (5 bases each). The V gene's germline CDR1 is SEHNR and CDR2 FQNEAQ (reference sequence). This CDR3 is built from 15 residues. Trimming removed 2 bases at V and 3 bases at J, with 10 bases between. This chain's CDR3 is CASSLRGVDTGELFF. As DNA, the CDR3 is TGTGCCAGCAGCTTACGAGGGGTGGACACCGGGGAGCTGTTTTTT.

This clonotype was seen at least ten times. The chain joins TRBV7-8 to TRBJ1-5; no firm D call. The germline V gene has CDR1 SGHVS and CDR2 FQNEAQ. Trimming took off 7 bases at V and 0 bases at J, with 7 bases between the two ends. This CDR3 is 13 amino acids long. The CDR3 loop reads CASTGNSNQPQHF. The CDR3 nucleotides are TGTGCCAGCACGGGAAATAGCAATCAGCCCCAGCATTTT.